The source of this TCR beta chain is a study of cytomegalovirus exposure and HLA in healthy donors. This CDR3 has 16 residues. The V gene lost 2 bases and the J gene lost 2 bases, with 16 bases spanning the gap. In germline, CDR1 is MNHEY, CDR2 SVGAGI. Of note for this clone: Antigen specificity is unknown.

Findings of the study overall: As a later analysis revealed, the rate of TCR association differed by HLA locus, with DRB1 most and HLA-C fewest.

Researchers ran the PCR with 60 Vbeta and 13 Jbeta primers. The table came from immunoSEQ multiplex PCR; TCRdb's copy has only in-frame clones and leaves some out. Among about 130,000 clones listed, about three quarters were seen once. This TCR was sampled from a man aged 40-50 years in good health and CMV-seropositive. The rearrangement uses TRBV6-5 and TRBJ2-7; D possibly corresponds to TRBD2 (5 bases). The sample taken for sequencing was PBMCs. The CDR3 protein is CASSYGSAQTTYEQYF. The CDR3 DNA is TGTGCCAGCAGTTACGGTTCAGCTCAGACTACCTACGAGCAGTACTTC.